The present T cell receptor beta chain was sequenced within a study of graft-versus-host responses after intestinal transplantation. Study as a whole: Each patient got anti-thymocyte globulin induction, then tacrolimus and steroids for about 3 years.

The method was immunoSEQ multiplex PCR; TCRdb's version includes in-frame clones alone and lacks a portion of them. Here the sample spans about 98,000 clones, roughly 88% being singletons. Worth noting for this clone: Its antigen is unidentified.

The J segment lost 8 bases and the V segment lost 8 bases, leaving 13 bases of the junction unmatched. Germline lookup yields CDR1 MNHEY and CDR2 SMNVEV (reference sequence). This CDR3 region has 15 residues. The study, taken as a whole, reports: Peak levels of circulating GvH clones tracked with early post-transplant HvG declines. Some GvH clones were seen earlier in gut or blood, suggesting intestinal origin.

This clonotype originated in a human patient who received an intestinal transplant, so some T cells may come from the graft donor. This sequence joins TRBV27 and TRBJ2-1; 9 nucleotides match TRBD1. The source was PBMCs, collected 255 days after intestinal transplant. The CDR3 region is CASEPGTGIHYEQFF. The CDR3 region has the DNA TGTGCCAGCGAACCTGGGACAGGGATACATTATGAGCAGTTCTTC.